This T cell receptor (beta chain) stems from a study of CD8 T cells in ankylosing spondylitis. TCRdb called the 5' RACE reads again in MiXCR, with one record for every CDR3 protein. The data show 300,000 to 400,000 distinct CDR3 sequences, about 14% seen once. In the case of this clonotype: Its target is unknown.

Study outcomes and limitations: Disease-associated clones were reportedly significantly overrepresented in matched ankylosing spondylitis synovial fluid. Certain motif variants had earlier appeared in reactive arthritis synovial fluid and blood.

The CDR3 is 15 residues long. V trimming: 5 bases; J trimming: 6 bases; junction bases outside the gene matches: 13. Germline CDR1 MNHEY, CDR2 SMNVEV (reference sequence). The V gene is TRBV27, the J gene TRBJ2-7; 7 nucleotides match TRBD2. Source material: blood, either unsorted or a sorted T cell fraction (not recorded which). This TCR was recovered from a male donor with ankylosing spondylitis or in good health (not recorded which). CDR3 in DNA: TGTGCCAGCAGTCGGACGGGGGAGCCGGGAGGCGAGCAGTACTTC. It translates to CASSRTGEPGGEQYF.